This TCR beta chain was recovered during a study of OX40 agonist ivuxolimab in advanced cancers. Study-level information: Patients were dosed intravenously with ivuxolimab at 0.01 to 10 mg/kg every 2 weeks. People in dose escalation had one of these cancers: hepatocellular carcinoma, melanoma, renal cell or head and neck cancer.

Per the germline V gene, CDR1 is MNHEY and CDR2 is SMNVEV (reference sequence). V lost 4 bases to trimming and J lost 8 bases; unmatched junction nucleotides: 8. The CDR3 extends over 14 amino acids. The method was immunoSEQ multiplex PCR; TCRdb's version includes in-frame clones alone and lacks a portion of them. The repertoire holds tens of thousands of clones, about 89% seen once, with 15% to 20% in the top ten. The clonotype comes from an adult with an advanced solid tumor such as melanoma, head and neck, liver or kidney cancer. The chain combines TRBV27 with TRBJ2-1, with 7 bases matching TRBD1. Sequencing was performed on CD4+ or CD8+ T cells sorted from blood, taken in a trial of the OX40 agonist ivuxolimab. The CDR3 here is CASSSLTGNDEQFF. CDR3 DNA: TGTGCCAGCAGTTCCTTGACAGGGAATGATGAGCAGTTCTTC.